A selection of T cell receptor beta chains follows, all from one sample in a study of control samples from healthy donors and cancer patients. Clones were read by immunoSEQ multiplex PCR, and TCRdb kept only the in-frame ones, dropping some. In the table there are about 79,000 clones, roughly 93% of which are singletons. Sequenced input: PBMCs. Receptors originate from a woman between 40 and 50 years old with lung cancer. CDR3s include the opening cysteine and the closing phenylalanine or tryptophan. D genes are given only for firm matches. The size entry is marked missing in some rows and otherwise reads once, few, many or a size class.

j_call: TRBJ1-2
v_call: TRBV2
d_call: .
clone_size: .
cdr3_nt: TGTGCCAGCAACCGATATGGAGGGGCGGATGGCTACACCTTC
cdr3_aa: CASNRYGGADGYTF

j_call: TRBJ1-1
v_call: TRBV19
d_call: .
clone_size: .
cdr3_nt: TGTGCCAGTAGTATAGCTGTGAACACTGAAGCTTTCTTT
cdr3_aa: CASSIAVNTEAFF

j_call: TRBJ2-1
v_call: TRBV9
d_call: .
clone_size: once
cdr3_nt: TGTGCCAGCAGCGTAGAGTCAGGGACCTACAATGAGCAGTTCTTC
cdr3_aa: CASSVESGTYNEQFF

j_call: TRBJ1-4
v_call: TRBV20-1
d_call: .
clone_size: .
cdr3_nt: TGCAGTGCTAGTTCAGGGTCGTACGAAAAACTGTTTTTT
cdr3_aa: CSASSGSYEKLFF

j_call: TRBJ1-2
v_call: TRBV30
d_call: .
clone_size: .
cdr3_nt: TGTGCCTGGAGTGACAACGGTCCCTGGGGCTACACCTTC
cdr3_aa: CAWSDNGPWGYTF

j_call: TRBJ1-3
v_call: TRBV10-3
d_call: TRBD1
clone_size: .
cdr3_nt: TGTGCCATCAGCGCCCCCGGGGGGACAGGGATAGACGGCTCTGGAAACACCATATATTTT
cdr3_aa: CAISAPGGTGIDGSGNTIYF

j_call: TRBJ2-4
v_call: TRBV7-2
d_call: .
clone_size: .
cdr3_nt: TGTGCCAGCAGCTTAGGGACGGATACCTCCCTAGCCAAAAACATTCAGTACTTC
cdr3_aa: CASSLGTDTSLAKNIQYF

j_call: TRBJ1-5
v_call: TRBV10-3
d_call: .
clone_size: few
cdr3_nt: TGTGCCATCAGTGTGGGCGGTAGCAATCAGCCCCAGCATTTT
cdr3_aa: CAISVGGSNQPQHF

j_call: TRBJ2-1
v_call: TRBV6-1
d_call: .
clone_size: .
cdr3_nt: TGTGCCAGCAGTGAAAGTGTCGGGACCTACAATGAGCAGTTCTTC
cdr3_aa: CASSESVGTYNEQFF

j_call: TRBJ1-2
v_call: TRBV5-1
d_call: TRBD1
clone_size: .
cdr3_nt: TGCGCCAGCAGCTTGGTGTGGGGACAGGGGGTGATGCCTACCTTC
cdr3_aa: CASSLVWGQGVMPTF

j_call: TRBJ2-7
v_call: TRBV19
d_call: .
clone_size: .
cdr3_nt: TGTGCCAGTAGTATGGGTAGGGACGAGCAGTACTTC
cdr3_aa: CASSMGRDEQYF

j_call: TRBJ2-3
v_call: TRBV20-1
d_call: .
clone_size: .
cdr3_nt: TGCAGTGCTGGTGAGCGCACAGATACGCAGTATTTT
cdr3_aa: CSAGERTDTQYF

j_call: TRBJ2-7
v_call: TRBV7-4
d_call: .
clone_size: .
cdr3_nt: TGTGCCAGCAGCCTACGGGACACTGCCTACGAGCAGTACTTC
cdr3_aa: CASSLRDTAYEQYF

j_call: TRBJ1-5
v_call: TRBV7-2
d_call: TRBD1
clone_size: .
cdr3_nt: TGTGCCAGCAGCTTATGGGACAGGGTTAATCAGCCCCAGCATTTT
cdr3_aa: CASSLWDRVNQPQHF

j_call: TRBJ1-1
v_call: TRBV6-5
d_call: .
clone_size: once
cdr3_nt: TGTGCCAGCAGTCTACACAGGGACTTTGAAGCTTTCTTT
cdr3_aa: CASSLHRDFEAFF

j_call: TRBJ2-7
v_call: TRBV4-2
d_call: .
clone_size: .
cdr3_nt: TGTGCCAGCAGCAAAACGGATTCCTACGAGCAGTACTTC
cdr3_aa: CASSKTDSYEQYF

j_call: TRBJ1-5
v_call: TRBV5-6
d_call: .
clone_size: .
cdr3_nt: TGTGCCAGCAGCTTGGGGGCTGCAGATCAGCCCCAGCATTTT
cdr3_aa: CASSLGAADQPQHF

j_call: TRBJ2-1
v_call: TRBV18
d_call: .
clone_size: .
cdr3_nt: TGTGCCAGCTCACCGGCAGGCCCACCTATATCCTACAATGAGCAGTTCTTC
cdr3_aa: CASSPAGPPISYNEQFF

j_call: TRBJ1-5
v_call: TRBV28
d_call: .
clone_size: .
cdr3_nt: TGTGCCAGCTTCTACCCGGGTCAGCCCCAGCATTTT
cdr3_aa: CASFYPGQPQHF

j_call: TRBJ1-2
v_call: TRBV5-4
d_call: .
clone_size: .
cdr3_nt: TGTGCCAGCAGCTTGGTGGGGGGTACGGGCTATGGCTACACCTTC
cdr3_aa: CASSLVGGTGYGYTF

j_call: TRBJ1-1
v_call: TRBV29-1
d_call: .
clone_size: .
cdr3_nt: TGCAGCGTTGCAGCCCGGGAGAGCCACACTGAAGCTTTCTTT
cdr3_aa: CSVAARESHTEAFF

j_call: TRBJ1-1
v_call: TRBV27
d_call: .
clone_size: .
cdr3_nt: TGTGCCAGCAGACCTACCGCGGACCAGGGTCAGAAGACTGAAGCTTTCTTT
cdr3_aa: CASRPTADQGQKTEAFF

j_call: TRBJ2-6
v_call: TRBV9
d_call: .
clone_size: .
cdr3_nt: TGTGCCAGCACCAGGGGGGCGCTTTCCGGGGCCAACGTCCTGACTTTC
cdr3_aa: CASTRGALSGANVLTF

j_call: TRBJ1-4
v_call: TRBV9
d_call: .
clone_size: .
cdr3_nt: TGTGCCAGCAGCCCGAGAGAGGGGGTAACTGAAAAACTGTTTTTT
cdr3_aa: CASSPREGVTEKLFF

j_call: TRBJ2-5
v_call: TRBV11-2
d_call: .
clone_size: .
cdr3_nt: TGTGCCAGCAGCGCGACGGGACGGCCCTACCAAGAGACCCAGTACTTC
cdr3_aa: CASSATGRPYQETQYF

j_call: TRBJ1-1
v_call: TRBV7-6
d_call: .
clone_size: .
cdr3_nt: TGTGCCAGCAGCTTAGGAAGTACTGGAAACACTGAAGCTTTCTTT
cdr3_aa: CASSLGSTGNTEAFF

j_call: TRBJ2-7
v_call: TRBV5-1
d_call: TRBD1
clone_size: .
cdr3_nt: TGCGCCAGCAGCTTGGGACAGGGTCAGAGGAGGCAGCAGTACTTC
cdr3_aa: CASSLGQGQRRQQYF

j_call: TRBJ1-6
v_call: TRBV7-8
d_call: .
clone_size: .
cdr3_nt: TGTGCCAGCAGCTTAGAGGAGGAGAACCCATATAATTCACCCCTCCACTTT
cdr3_aa: CASSLEEENPYNSPLHF

j_call: TRBJ1-1
v_call: TRBV18
d_call: .
clone_size: .
cdr3_nt: TGTGCCAGCTCCCCTACGACGGCGAACACTGAAGCTTTCTTT
cdr3_aa: CASSPTTANTEAFF

j_call: TRBJ1-5
v_call: TRBV11-2
d_call: .
clone_size: .
cdr3_nt: TGTGCCAGCAGCCCTCAGGGTGCGGGCAATCAGCCCCAGCATTTT
cdr3_aa: CASSPQGAGNQPQHF

j_call: TRBJ2-2
v_call: TRBV29-1
d_call: TRBD2
clone_size: .
cdr3_nt: TGCAGCTTCAGTAGGGCTAGCGGTATCGGGGAGCTGTTTTTT
cdr3_aa: CSFSRASGIGELFF

j_call: TRBJ1-2
v_call: TRBV10-3
d_call: .
clone_size: .
cdr3_nt: TGTGCCATCAGTGACATAGGGTATGGCTACACCTTC
cdr3_aa: CAISDIGYGYTF

j_call: TRBJ2-2
v_call: TRBV5-1
d_call: TRBD1
clone_size: once
cdr3_nt: TGCGCCAGCAGATTTACAGGGGGCCCCGGGGAGCTGTTTTTT
cdr3_aa: CASRFTGGPGELFF

j_call: TRBJ2-7
v_call: TRBV18
d_call: TRBD1
clone_size: .
cdr3_nt: TGTGCCAGCTCACCACCCCTACCAGGGACAGGCGAGCAGTACTTC
cdr3_aa: CASSPPLPGTGEQYF

j_call: TRBJ1-1
v_call: TRBV30
d_call: .
clone_size: .
cdr3_nt: TGTGCCTGGAGTGACCCCGCGATGGTAGCTTTCTTT
cdr3_aa: CAWSDPAMVAFF

j_call: TRBJ2-4
v_call: TRBV5-1
d_call: .
clone_size: .
cdr3_nt: TGCGCCAGCAGCTTGGTGACCGGGACCACAAAAAACATTCAGTACTTC
cdr3_aa: CASSLVTGTTKNIQYF

j_call: TRBJ1-2
v_call: TRBV27
d_call: .
clone_size: .
cdr3_nt: TGTGCCAGCAGCCCGTCATTGAACAGGGTAGGAGGCTACACCTTC
cdr3_aa: CASSPSLNRVGGYTF

j_call: TRBJ1-6
v_call: TRBV19
d_call: .
clone_size: .
cdr3_nt: TGTGCCAGTAGTATAAAAGATAATTCACCCCTCCACTTT
cdr3_aa: CASSIKDNSPLHF

j_call: TRBJ2-7
v_call: TRBV24-1
d_call: .
clone_size: .
cdr3_nt: TGTGCCACCAGCCAGGGGGGCGGTTACGAGCAGTACTTC
cdr3_aa: CATSQGGGYEQYF

j_call: TRBJ2-3
v_call: TRBV5-4
d_call: TRBD2
clone_size: once
cdr3_nt: TGTGCCAGCAGGCCCCCGGGGGGAACAGATACGCAGTATTTT
cdr3_aa: CASRPPGGTDTQYF

j_call: TRBJ2-2
v_call: TRBV3-1/TRBV3-2
d_call: .
clone_size: .
cdr3_nt: TGTGCCAGCAGCCGAACTAAACTAGTTTCCGGGGAGCTGTTTTTT
cdr3_aa: CASSRTKLVSGELFF

j_call: TRBJ2-1
v_call: TRBV14
d_call: .
clone_size: .
cdr3_nt: TGTGCCAGCAGCCAAGATTGGGCGGGGGCCCTATACAATGAGCAGTTCTTC
cdr3_aa: CASSQDWAGALYNEQFF

j_call: TRBJ2-7
v_call: TRBV4-1
d_call: TRBD1
clone_size: .
cdr3_nt: TGCGCCAGCAGCCCGACAGGGGCAAACGAGCAGTACTTC
cdr3_aa: CASSPTGANEQYF

j_call: TRBJ1-1
v_call: TRBV7-2
d_call: .
clone_size: .
cdr3_nt: TGTGCCAGCAGCCTGCACGTGAACACTGAAGCTTTCTTT
cdr3_aa: CASSLHVNTEAFF

j_call: TRBJ2-2
v_call: TRBV10-3
d_call: .
clone_size: .
cdr3_nt: TGTGCCATCAGTGATACGTTGATAAACACCGGGGAGCTGTTTTTT
cdr3_aa: CAISDTLINTGELFF

j_call: TRBJ2-3
v_call: TRBV7-2
d_call: TRBD2
clone_size: .
cdr3_nt: TGTGCCAGCAGCTTAGACGGCGGGGGAATCACAGATACGCAGTATTTT
cdr3_aa: CASSLDGGGITDTQYF

j_call: TRBJ2-3
v_call: TRBV7-6
d_call: .
clone_size: .
cdr3_nt: TGTGCCAGCAGCTTAATAGAACAAACAGTCGTCACAGATACGCAGTATTTT
cdr3_aa: CASSLIEQTVVTDTQYF

j_call: TRBJ2-5
v_call: TRBV2
d_call: TRBD2
clone_size: .
cdr3_nt: TGTGCCAGCAGTGAAGCTCGCCTAGTAGCGGGGCAAGAGACCCAGTACTTC
cdr3_aa: CASSEARLVAGQETQYF

j_call: TRBJ1-6
v_call: TRBV9
d_call: TRBD1
clone_size: once
cdr3_nt: TGTGCCAGCAGCGTAGGGACAGGGTGGGACTCACCCCTCCACTTT
cdr3_aa: CASSVGTGWDSPLHF

j_call: TRBJ1-4
v_call: TRBV20-1
d_call: .
clone_size: .
cdr3_nt: TGCAGTGCTAGGATAGGTGAAAAACTGTTTTTT
cdr3_aa: CSARIGEKLFF

j_call: TRBJ1-2
v_call: TRBV4-1
d_call: .
clone_size: .
cdr3_nt: TGCGCCAGCAGCCAAGATCCCGATCTAACTAACTATGGCTACACCTTC
cdr3_aa: CASSQDPDLTNYGYTF

j_call: TRBJ2-3
v_call: TRBV7-2
d_call: .
clone_size: .
cdr3_nt: TGTGCCAGCAGCGAGTGGGGAGGAACAGATACGCAGTATTTT
cdr3_aa: CASSEWGGTDTQYF

j_call: TRBJ2-5
v_call: TRBV4-1
d_call: TRBD2
clone_size: .
cdr3_nt: TGCGCCAGCAGCCCAACATTGGGACTAGCGGCAGAGACCCAGTACTTC
cdr3_aa: CASSPTLGLAAETQYF

j_call: TRBJ1-2
v_call: TRBV5-1
d_call: .
clone_size: .
cdr3_nt: TGCGCCAGCAGCTTGAACAGCGGCTACACCTTC
cdr3_aa: CASSLNSGYTF

j_call: TRBJ1-3
v_call: TRBV19
d_call: .
clone_size: .
cdr3_nt: TGTGCCAGTAATCCCCCCGGGACATTCTCTGGAAACACCATATATTTT
cdr3_aa: CASNPPGTFSGNTIYF